This TCR beta chain was identified in a study of T cell changes during pregnancy in multiple sclerosis. The protocol was immunoSEQ multiplex PCR, while the TCRdb copy is restricted to in-frame clones and leaves out a portion. Altogether about 9,000 clones are present, 87% being singletons, with the ten largest covering about 9.4%. The starting material was CD8+ T cells from peripheral blood mononuclear cells, obtained in the first trimester of pregnancy. The clonotype comes from a female donor in good health, enrolled as a control in a pregnancy study.

The CDR3, as DNA: TGTGCCATCAGTGTGCCCGGACAGCCCGAGCAGTACTTC. Translated: CAISVPGQPEQYF. This chain uses TRBV10-3 with TRBJ2-7, with a possible D match to TRBD1 (6 bases). The CDR3 has 13 residues. The V end was cut by 4 bases, the J end by 6 bases, with 13 bases between. Germline values: CDR1 ENHRY, CDR2 SYGVKD.